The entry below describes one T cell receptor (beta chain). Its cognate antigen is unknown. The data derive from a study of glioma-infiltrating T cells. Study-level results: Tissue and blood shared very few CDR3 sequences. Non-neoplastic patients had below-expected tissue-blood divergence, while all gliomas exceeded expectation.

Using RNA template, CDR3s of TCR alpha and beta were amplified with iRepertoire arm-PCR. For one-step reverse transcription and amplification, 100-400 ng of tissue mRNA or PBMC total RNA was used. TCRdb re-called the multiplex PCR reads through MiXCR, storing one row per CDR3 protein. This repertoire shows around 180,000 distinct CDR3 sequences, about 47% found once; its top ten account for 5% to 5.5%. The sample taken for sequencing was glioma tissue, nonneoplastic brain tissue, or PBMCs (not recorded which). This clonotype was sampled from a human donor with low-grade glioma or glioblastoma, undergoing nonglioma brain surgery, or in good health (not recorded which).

CDR3 protein: CSVEKQLNTEAFF. CDR3 nucleotides: TGCAGCGTTGAAAAGCAATTGAACACTGAAGCTTTCTTT. The rearrangement uses TRBV29-1 and TRBJ1-1, with D hard to call. Trimming pared 2 bases from V and 0 bases from J, leaving 7 bases between. Germline V lookup: CDR1 SQVTM, CDR2 ANQGSEA. The CDR3 has 13 residues.